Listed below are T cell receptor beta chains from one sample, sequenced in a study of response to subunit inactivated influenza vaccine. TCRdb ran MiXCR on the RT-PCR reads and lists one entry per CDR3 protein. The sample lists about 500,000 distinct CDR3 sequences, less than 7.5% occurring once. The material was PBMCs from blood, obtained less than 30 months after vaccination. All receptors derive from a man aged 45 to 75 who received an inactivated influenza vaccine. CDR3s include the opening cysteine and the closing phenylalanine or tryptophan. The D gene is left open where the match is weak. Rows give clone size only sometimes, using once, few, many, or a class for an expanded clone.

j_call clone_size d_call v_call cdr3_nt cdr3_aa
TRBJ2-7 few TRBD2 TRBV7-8 TGTGCCAGCAGCACGACCGGGACTAGCGACCCCTACGAGCAGTACTTC CASSTTGTSDPYEQYF
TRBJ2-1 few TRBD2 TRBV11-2 TGTGCCAGCAGCTTAGGTAGCGGGAGAGGTAGGAATGAGCAGTTCTTC CASSLGSGRGRNEQFF
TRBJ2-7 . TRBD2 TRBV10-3 TGTGCCATCGCGGGGGGTTCCTACGAGCAGTACTTC CAIAGGSYEQYF
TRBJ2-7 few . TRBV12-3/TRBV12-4 TGTGCCAGCACCTTAAGGGTTGCCTCCTACTACGAGCAGTACTTC CASTLRVASYYEQYF
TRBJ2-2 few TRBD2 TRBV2 TGTGCCAGCAGGGGGGTTAGCGGGGCTACCGGGGAGCTGTTTTTT CASRGVSGATGELFF
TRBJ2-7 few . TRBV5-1 TGCGCCAGCAGTGACGACGTCCCCTACGAGCAGTACTTC CASSDDVPYEQYF
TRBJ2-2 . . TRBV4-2 TGTGCCAGCAGCCAAGAAGTGGCGATCGGCTACGGGGAGCTGTTTTTT CASSQEVAIGYGELFF
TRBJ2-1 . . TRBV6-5 TGTGCCAGCAGTTCTCTAAGTGAGCAGTTCTTC CASSSLSEQFF
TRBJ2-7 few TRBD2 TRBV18 TGTGCCAGCTCATCCGGACTAGCGGGGGGCGCCGAGCAGTACTTC CASSSGLAGGAEQYF
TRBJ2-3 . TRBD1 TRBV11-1 TGTGCCAGCAGCTTTGCTGACAGGGGGGGACGAAGCACAGATACGCAGTATTTT CASSFADRGGRSTDTQYF
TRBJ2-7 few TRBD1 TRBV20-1 TGCAGTGCTAGGGGGGAGACAGGGGTCGAGCAGTACTTC CSARGETGVEQYF
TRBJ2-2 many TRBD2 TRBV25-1 TGTGCCAGCAGTGTCTTCGGACTAGCGGGGGGGACGAGCACCGGGGAGCTGTTTTTT CASSVFGLAGGTSTGELFF
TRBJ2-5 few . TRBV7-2 TGTGCCAGCAGCCGGGCCCGGGGTGGTGAGACCCAGTACTTC CASSRARGGETQYF
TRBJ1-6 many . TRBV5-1 TGCGCCAGCAGCTTGGCCAGGGGTTCACCCCTCCACTTT CASSLARGSPLHF
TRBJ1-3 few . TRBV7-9 TGTGCCAGCAGCCCCCAAATCGGGAGTTCTGGAAACACCATATATTTT CASSPQIGSSGNTIYF
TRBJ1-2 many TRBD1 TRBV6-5 TGTGCCAGCACCGAGACAGGGAAAGGTGGCTACACCTTC CASTETGKGGYTF
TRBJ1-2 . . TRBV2 TGTGCCAGCAGTCGCGACGGATCTGGCTATGGCTACACCTTC CASSRDGSGYGYTF
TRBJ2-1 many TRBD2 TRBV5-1 TGCGCCAGCAGCTTGGGTGGGACTAGCCACTACAATGAGCAGTTCTTC CASSLGGTSHYNEQFF
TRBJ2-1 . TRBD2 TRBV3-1 TGTGCCTGCAGCTGTGGGCCTGTCGGCGGGAGGATACCCTACAATGAGCAGTTCTTC CACSCGPVGGRIPYNEQFF
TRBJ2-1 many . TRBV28 TGTGCCAGCAGTTCTTTGGGAGGCGGGACCCCCTACAATGAGCAGTTCTTC CASSSLGGGTPYNEQFF
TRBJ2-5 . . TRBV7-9 TGTGCCAGCAGCAAGATGGAGGGGACCCAGTACTTC CASSKMEGTQYF
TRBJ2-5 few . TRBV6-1 TGTGCCAGCAGTGAAGGGTCATCCGTACGGGAGACCCAGTACTTC CASSEGSSVRETQYF
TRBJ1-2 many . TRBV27 TGTGCCAGCAGGCCAGTATCCCTCTGGGACACCCGGGGGGGCTACACCTTC CASRPVSLWDTRGGYTF
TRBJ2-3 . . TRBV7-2 TGTGCCAGCAGCGAGAGGGGGAGCGATACGCAGTATTTT CASSERGSDTQYF
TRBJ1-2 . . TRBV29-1 TGCAGCGTCGCTCGGACAGCCGATCACACCTTC CSVARTADHTF
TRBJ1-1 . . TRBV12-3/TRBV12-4 TGTGCCAGCAGACTCGAGGGACGGTTGAACACTGAAGCTTTCTTT CASRLEGRLNTEAFF
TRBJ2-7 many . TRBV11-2 TGTGCCAGCAGCTTAGAGTCGAGGGGCTCGTACGAGCAGTACTTC CASSLESRGSYEQYF
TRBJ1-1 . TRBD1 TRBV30 TGTGCCTGGAGTGCAGGGACAGGGGGATACATGAACACTGAAGCTTTCTTT CAWSAGTGGYMNTEAFF
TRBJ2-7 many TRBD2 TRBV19 TGTGCCAGCTCAGCGGGGGGCTTCTCCTACGAGCAGTACTTC CASSAGGFSYEQYF
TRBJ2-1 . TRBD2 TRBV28 TGTGCCAGCAGTTCCCCCCCCGGACTAGCGGGAGAAAATGAGCAGTTCTTC CASSSPPGLAGENEQFF
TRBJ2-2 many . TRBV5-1 TGCGCCAGCAGCAAGGATTTGCTTGCCCCTGCCGGGGAGCTGTTTTTT CASSKDLLAPAGELFF
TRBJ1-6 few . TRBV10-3 TGTGCCATCAGTGAGCCCAGCTCCTATAATTCACCCCTCCACTTT CAISEPSSYNSPLHF
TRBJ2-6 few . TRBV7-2 TGTGCCAGCAGCTTCGGGGGACTGATCTCTGGGGCCAACGTCCTGACTTTC CASSFGGLISGANVLTF
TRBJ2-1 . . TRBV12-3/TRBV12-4 TGTGCCAGCAGCCCGATCCTAAGCTCCTACAATGAGCAGTTCTTC CASSPILSSYNEQFF
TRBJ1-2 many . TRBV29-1 TGCAGCGTTGACGGAAACTATGGCTACACCTTC CSVDGNYGYTF
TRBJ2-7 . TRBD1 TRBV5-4 TGTGCCAGCAGCTTGCCACCCGGGACAGGGACTAACGAGCAGTACTTC CASSLPPGTGTNEQYF
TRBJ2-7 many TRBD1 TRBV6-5 TGTGCCAGCAGTTACTCGTATGGGACAGGGGGGGACGAGCAGTACTTC CASSYSYGTGGDEQYF
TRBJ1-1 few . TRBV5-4 TGTGCCAGCAGCTTGGCCCCAGGGTCCACTGAAGCTTTCTTT CASSLAPGSTEAFF
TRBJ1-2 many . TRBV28 TGTGCCAGCAGTTTAGGATTCGACTATGGCTACACCTTC CASSLGFDYGYTF
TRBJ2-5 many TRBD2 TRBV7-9 TGTGCCAGCAGCTTCCGTAGCGGGGTCGGGACCCAGTACTTC CASSFRSGVGTQYF
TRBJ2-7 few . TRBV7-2 TGTGCCAGCAGCCACCGGGCGGGAATCACTCCCTACGAGCAGTACTTC CASSHRAGITPYEQYF
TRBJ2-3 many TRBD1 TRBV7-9 TGTGCCAGCAGCTCCCGACAGGGAAGCACAGATACGCAGTATTTT CASSSRQGSTDTQYF
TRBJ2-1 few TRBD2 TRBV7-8 TGTGCCAGCAGCTTAGACAGCGGGGGGTTCAATGAGCAGTTCTTC CASSLDSGGFNEQFF
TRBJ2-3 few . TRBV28 TGTGCAAGCGGTTCGGGAGATACGCAGTATTTT CASGSGDTQYF
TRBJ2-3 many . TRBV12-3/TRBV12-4 TGTGCCAGCAGGGCGTCGATAAGAGCCGATACGCAGTATTTT CASRASIRADTQYF
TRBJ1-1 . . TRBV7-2 TGTGCCAGCAGCTATACCACCGGGTCCAACACTGAAGCTTTCTTT CASSYTTGSNTEAFF
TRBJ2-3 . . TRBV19 TGTGCCAGTAGTATAGGCGGCTCTGGCCATACGCAGTATTTT CASSIGGSGHTQYF
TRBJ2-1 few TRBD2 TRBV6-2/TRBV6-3 TGTGCCAGCAGGGAGGCGGGAGGGCCCCACAATGAGCAGTTCTTC CASREAGGPHNEQFF
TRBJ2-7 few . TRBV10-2 TGCGCCAGCAGTGACACCCTACCGGCCTACGAGCAGTACTTC CASSDTLPAYEQYF
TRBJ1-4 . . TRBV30 TGTGCCTGGAGTGTACAAACACGAAAACTGTTTTTT CAWSVQTRKLFF
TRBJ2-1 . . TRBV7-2 TGTGCCAGCAGCACTACTAACAGGGTCAATGAGCAGTTCTTC CASSTTNRVNEQFF
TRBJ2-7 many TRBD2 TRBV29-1 TGCAGCGTAACCGGGACTAGCTCCGAGCAGTACTTC CSVTGTSSEQYF